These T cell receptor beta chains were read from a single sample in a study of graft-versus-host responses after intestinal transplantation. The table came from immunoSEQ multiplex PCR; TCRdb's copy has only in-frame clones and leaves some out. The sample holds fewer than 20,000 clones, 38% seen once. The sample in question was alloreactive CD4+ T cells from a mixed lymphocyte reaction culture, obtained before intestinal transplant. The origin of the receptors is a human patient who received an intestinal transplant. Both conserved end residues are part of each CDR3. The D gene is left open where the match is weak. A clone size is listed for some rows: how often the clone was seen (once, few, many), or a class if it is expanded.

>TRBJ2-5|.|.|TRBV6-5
CASSSPQGRKTQYF
TGTGCCAGCAGCTCCCCACAGGGGAGGAAGACCCAGTACTTC
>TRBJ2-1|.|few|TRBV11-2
CASSPLGTSYNEQFF
TGTGCCAGCAGCCCCCTCGGGACATCCTACAATGAGCAGTTCTTC
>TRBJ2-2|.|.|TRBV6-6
CASSGLPRRQTGELFF
TGTGCCAGCAGTGGCCTACCCCGCCGACAGACCGGGGAGCTGTTTTTT
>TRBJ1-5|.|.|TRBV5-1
CASSLAGILGQPQHF
TGCGCCAGCAGCTTAGCAGGGATTCTAGGGCAGCCCCAGCATTTT
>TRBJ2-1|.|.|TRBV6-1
CASSQSSSSYNEQFF
TGTGCCAGCAGCCAATCATCGAGCTCCTACAATGAGCAGTTCTTC
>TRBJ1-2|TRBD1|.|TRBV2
CASGLTGLSYGYTF
TGTGCCAGCGGATTGACAGGGCTCTCCTATGGCTACACCTTC
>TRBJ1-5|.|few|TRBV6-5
CASSSFNRGNQPQHF
TGTGCCAGCAGTTCCTTCAACAGGGGCAATCAGCCCCAGCATTTT
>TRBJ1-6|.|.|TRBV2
CASSVDRPNSPLHF
TGTGCCAGCAGTGTGGACAGACCTAATTCACCCCTCCACTTT
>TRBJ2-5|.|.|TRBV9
CASSVGGGGGETQYF
TGTGCCAGCAGCGTGGGGGGGGGCGGAGGAGAGACCCAGTACTTC
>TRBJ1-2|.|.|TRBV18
CASSPPGMSYGYTF
TGTGCCAGCTCACCACCGGGCATGTCATATGGCTACACCTTC
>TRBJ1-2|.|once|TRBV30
CAWSVDRLIGGYTF
TGTGCCTGGAGTGTAGACAGACTAATTGGAGGCTACACCTTC
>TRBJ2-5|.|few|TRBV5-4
CASSLEPTRAGETQYF
TGTGCCAGCAGCTTGGAGCCAACAAGGGCGGGAGAGACCCAGTACTTC
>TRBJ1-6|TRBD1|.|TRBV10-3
CAIREADRISSPLHF
TGTGCCATCAGGGAGGCGGACAGGATTTCTTCACCCCTCCACTTT
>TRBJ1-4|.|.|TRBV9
CASSPTGGANEKLFF
TGTGCCAGCAGCCCCACGGGGGGGGCTAATGAAAAACTGTTTTTT
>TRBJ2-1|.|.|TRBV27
CASSLYRNNEQFF
TGTGCCAGCAGTTTATACCGGAACAATGAGCAGTTCTTC
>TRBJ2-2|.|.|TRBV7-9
CASGQSGNTGELFF
TGTGCCAGCGGCCAATCGGGGAACACCGGGGAGCTGTTTTTT
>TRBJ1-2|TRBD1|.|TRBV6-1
CASSEVRGRPHYYGYTF
TGTGCCAGCAGTGAAGTCAGGGGGCGCCCACACTACTATGGCTACACCTTC
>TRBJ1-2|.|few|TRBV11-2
CASSLGSSYGYTF
TGTGCCAGCAGCTTAGGATCCAGCTATGGCTACACCTTC
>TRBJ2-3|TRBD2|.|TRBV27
CASSLITGTSGAQYF
TGTGCCAGCAGTTTAATAACGGGTACTAGCGGGGCGCAGTATTTT
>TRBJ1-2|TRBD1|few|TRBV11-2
CASSLETQGFYGYTF
TGTGCCAGCAGCTTAGAGACACAGGGGTTCTATGGCTACACCTTC
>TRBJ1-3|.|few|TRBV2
CASKPLNREGNTIYF
TGTGCCAGCAAACCTCTGAACAGGGAGGGAAACACCATATATTTT
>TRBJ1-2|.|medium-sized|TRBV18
CASSLRNYGYTF
TGTGCCAGCTCACTTAGGAACTATGGCTACACCTTC
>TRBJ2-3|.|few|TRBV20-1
CSASSPHTQYF
TGCAGTGCTAGTAGCCCGCACACTCAGTATTTT
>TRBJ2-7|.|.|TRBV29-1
CSVRPGLSEQYF
TGCAGCGTTCGCCCAGGGCTGTCCGAGCAGTACTTC
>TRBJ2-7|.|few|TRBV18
CASSIRGEQYF
TGTGCCAGCTCAATCAGGGGCGAGCAGTACTTC
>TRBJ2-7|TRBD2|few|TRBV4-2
CASSVTGLASLEQYF
TGTGCCAGCAGCGTAACGGGACTAGCTAGCCTCGAGCAGTACTTC
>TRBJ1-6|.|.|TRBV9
CASSDLRESSPLHF
TGTGCCAGCAGCGACCTCAGGGAAAGCTCACCCCTCCACTTT
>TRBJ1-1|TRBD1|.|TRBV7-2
CASSRQGAKAFF
TGTGCCAGCAGTCGACAGGGCGCAAAAGCTTTCTTT
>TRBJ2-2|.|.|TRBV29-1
CSVDRSDTGELFF
TGCAGCGTTGACAGGAGCGACACCGGGGAGCTGTTTTTT
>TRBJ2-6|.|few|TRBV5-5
CASSGRTEAVFLGANVLTF
TGTGCCAGCAGCGGCCGGACCGAGGCCGTATTTCTGGGGGCCAACGTCCTGACTTTC
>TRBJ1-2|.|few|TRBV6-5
CASSSKGGYTF
TGTGCCAGCAGTTCGAAGGGTGGCTACACCTTC
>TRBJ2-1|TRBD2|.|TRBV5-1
CASSPRTSGAHNEQFF
TGCGCCAGCAGCCCACGGACTAGCGGGGCGCACAATGAGCAGTTCTTC
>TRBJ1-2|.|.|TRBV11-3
CASSLGTASRGYGYTF
TGTGCCAGCAGCTTAGGGACAGCCTCCCGGGGCTATGGCTACACCTTC
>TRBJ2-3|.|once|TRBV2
CASKGGGVTDTQYF
TGTGCCAGCAAGGGGGGGGGCGTGACAGATACGCAGTATTTT
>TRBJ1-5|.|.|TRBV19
CASSNAGTYNQPQHF
TGTGCCAGTAGTAACGCCGGGACGTACAATCAGCCCCAGCATTTT
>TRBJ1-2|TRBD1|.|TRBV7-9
CASSEGAPTTYTF
TGTGCCAGCAGCGAGGGGGCGCCTACGACCTACACCTTC
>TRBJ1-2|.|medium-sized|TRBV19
CASSPEGANYGYTF
TGTGCCAGTAGTCCAGAAGGGGCTAACTATGGCTACACCTTC
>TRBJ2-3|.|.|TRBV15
CATSRGYARADTDTQYF
TGTGCCACCAGCAGAGGATATGCGCGGGCGGACACAGATACGCAGTATTTT
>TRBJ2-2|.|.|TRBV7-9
CASSLGGTGNTGELFF
TGTGCCAGCAGCTTAGGGGGCACAGGGAACACCGGGGAGCTGTTTTTT
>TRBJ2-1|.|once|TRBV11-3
CASSLGKGLGHEQFF
TGTGCCAGCAGCTTAGGGAAGGGACTCGGGCATGAGCAGTTCTTC
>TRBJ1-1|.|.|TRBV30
CAWNVRREAFF
TGTGCCTGGAACGTCCGGCGTGAAGCTTTCTTT
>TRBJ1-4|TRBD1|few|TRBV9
CASSAGQVFNEKLFF
TGTGCCAGCAGCGCGGGACAGGTGTTTAATGAAAAACTGTTTTTT
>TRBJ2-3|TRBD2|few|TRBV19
CASSTKLAGRTDTQYF
TGTGCCAGTAGTACTAAACTAGCGGGGAGGACAGATACGCAGTATTTT
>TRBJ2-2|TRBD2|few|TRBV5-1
CASSPGTSGGASGELFF
TGCGCCAGCAGCCCGGGGACTAGCGGGGGGGCCTCCGGGGAGCTGTTTTTT
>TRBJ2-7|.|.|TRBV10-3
CAISNHNERSYEQYF
TGTGCCATCAGTAACCACAATGAGCGGTCCTACGAGCAGTACTTC
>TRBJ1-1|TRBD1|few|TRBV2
CASSPRTGTNTEAFF
TGTGCCAGCAGTCCAAGGACAGGGACGAACACTGAAGCTTTCTTT
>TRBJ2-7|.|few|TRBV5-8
CASSLVQFQYF
TGTGCCAGCAGCTTGGTTCAGTTTCAGTACTTC
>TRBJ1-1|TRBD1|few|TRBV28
CASSWDRGAFF
TGTGCCAGCAGTTGGGACAGGGGAGCTTTCTTT
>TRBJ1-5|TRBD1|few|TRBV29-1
CSVKTTGDQPQHF
TGCAGCGTAAAAACGACAGGGGATCAGCCCCAGCATTTT
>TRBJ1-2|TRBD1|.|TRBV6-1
CASSRGQYYGYTF
TGTGCCAGCAGCCGGGGACAGTACTATGGCTACACCTTC
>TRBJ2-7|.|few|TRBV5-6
CASSLVGSLREQYF
TGTGCCAGCAGCTTGGTCGGATCATTGAGGGAGCAGTACTTC
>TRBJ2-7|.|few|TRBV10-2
CASSDGYEQYF
TGCGCCAGCAGTGACGGATACGAGCAGTACTTC
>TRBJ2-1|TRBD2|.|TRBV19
CASSNGGALYNEQFF
TGTGCCAGTAGTAACGGGGGGGCCCTTTACAATGAGCAGTTCTTC